A single sample is the source of the 2 T cell receptor beta chains below, sequenced in a study of CXCR3-negative and CXCR3-positive naive CD8 T cells. 5' RACE with UMI labels generated the TRB cDNA libraries. TCRdb re-called the 5' RACE reads and shows each CDR3 protein once, DNA omitted. The repertoire shows 35,000 to 45,000 distinct CDR3 sequences; the top ten hold under 2%. The sample comprised naive CXCR3- CD8+ T cells from blood. Documented subset: CD45RO-CCR7+CD27+CD95- naive CD8+ T cells lacking CXCR3 (TNR3-). The source is a human donor in good health. Some clones in this sample may be carry-over from other donors' samples.

The V call is TRBV12-3 or TRBV12-4, the J call TRBJ2-7. The CDR3 sequence is 13 residues long. The CDR3 here is CASRPPGASEQYF.

The chain carries TRBV7-2 and TRBJ2-2; TCRdb returns TRBD2, unconfirmable since there is no DNA. CDR3 length equals 17 residues. Germline CDR1 SGHTA, CDR2 FQGNSA. The CDR3 reads CASSAPAGGTFDGELFF.